This paragraph reports one TCR beta chain. Its antigen remains unknown. Sorted-subset replicate PCR reactions contained 200 ng DNA, corresponding to roughly 29,000 T cell genomes. Produced via immunoSEQ multiplex PCR; TCRdb's table is partial and in-frame only. In the table there are 2 million or so clones, 85% to 95% of which are singletons. This entry is derived from a study of shared clonotypes between healthy human individuals. Findings of the study overall: With a handful of donors compared, around 4.7% of naive CD4 clonotypes were shared.

Sequenced material: naive CD4+ T cells sorted from blood. Noted subset: CD45RA+ positively selected. The source of this sequence is a man aged 18 to 29 in good health.

DNA of the CDR3: TGTGCCAGCAGCCCACAAACGGGACTAGCGTCCAATGAGCAGTTCTTC. This codes for CASSPQTGLASNEQFF. This chain uses TRBV5-6 with TRBJ2-1; 10 bases agree with TRBD2. V trimming: 4 bases; J trimming: 6 bases; junction bases outside the gene matches: 10. This CDR3 has 16 amino acids. Germline-derived CDR1 and CDR2 are SGHDT and YYEEEE.